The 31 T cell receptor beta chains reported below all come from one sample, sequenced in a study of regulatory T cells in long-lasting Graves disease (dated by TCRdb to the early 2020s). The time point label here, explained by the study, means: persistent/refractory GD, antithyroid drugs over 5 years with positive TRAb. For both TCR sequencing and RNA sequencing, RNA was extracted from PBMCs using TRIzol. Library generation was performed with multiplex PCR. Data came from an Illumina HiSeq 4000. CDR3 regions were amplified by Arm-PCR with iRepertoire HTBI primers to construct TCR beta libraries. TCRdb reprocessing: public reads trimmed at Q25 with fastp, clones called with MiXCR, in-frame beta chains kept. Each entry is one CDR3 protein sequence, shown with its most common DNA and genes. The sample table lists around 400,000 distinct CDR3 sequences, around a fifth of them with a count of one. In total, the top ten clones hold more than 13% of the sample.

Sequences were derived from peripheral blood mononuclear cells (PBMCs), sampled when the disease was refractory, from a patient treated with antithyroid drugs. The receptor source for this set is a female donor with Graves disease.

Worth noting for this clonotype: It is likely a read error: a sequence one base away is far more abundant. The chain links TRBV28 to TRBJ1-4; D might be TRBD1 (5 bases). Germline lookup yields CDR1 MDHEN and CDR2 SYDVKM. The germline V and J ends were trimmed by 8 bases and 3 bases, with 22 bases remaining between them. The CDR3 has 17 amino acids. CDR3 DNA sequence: TGTGCCAGCGCGGATCCTTACCCCAGGACACCTAATGAAAAACTGTTTTTT. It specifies CASADPYPRTPNEKLFF.

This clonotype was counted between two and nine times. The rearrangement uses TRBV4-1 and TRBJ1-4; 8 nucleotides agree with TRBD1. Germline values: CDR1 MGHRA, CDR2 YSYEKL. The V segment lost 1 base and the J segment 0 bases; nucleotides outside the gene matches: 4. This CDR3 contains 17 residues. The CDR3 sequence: CASSQVAGGPTNEKLFF. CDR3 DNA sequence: TGCGCCAGCAGCCAAGTTGCAGGGGGCCCAACTAATGAAAAACTGTTTTTT.

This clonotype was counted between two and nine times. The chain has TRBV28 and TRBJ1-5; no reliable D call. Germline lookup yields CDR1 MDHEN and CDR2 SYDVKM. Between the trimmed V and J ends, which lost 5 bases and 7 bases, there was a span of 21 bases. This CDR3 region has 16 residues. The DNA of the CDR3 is TGTGCCAGCAGTACTCCCCTAGGGAGGGTTGAACAGCCCCAGCATTTT. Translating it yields CASSTPLGRVEQPQHF.

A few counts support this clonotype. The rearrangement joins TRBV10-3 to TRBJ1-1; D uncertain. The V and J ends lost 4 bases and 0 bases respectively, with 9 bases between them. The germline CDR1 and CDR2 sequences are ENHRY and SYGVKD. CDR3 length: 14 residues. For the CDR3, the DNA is TGTGCCATCAGTGTTCAGCCGGTGAACACTGAAGCTTTCTTT. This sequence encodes CAISVQPVNTEAFF.

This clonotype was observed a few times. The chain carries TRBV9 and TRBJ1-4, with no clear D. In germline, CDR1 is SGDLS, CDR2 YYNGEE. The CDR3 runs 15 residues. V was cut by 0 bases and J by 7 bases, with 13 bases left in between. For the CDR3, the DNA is TGTGCCAGCAGCGTAGGTTCTGGGGAGAGTGAAAAACTGTTTTTT. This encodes CASSVGSGESEKLFF.

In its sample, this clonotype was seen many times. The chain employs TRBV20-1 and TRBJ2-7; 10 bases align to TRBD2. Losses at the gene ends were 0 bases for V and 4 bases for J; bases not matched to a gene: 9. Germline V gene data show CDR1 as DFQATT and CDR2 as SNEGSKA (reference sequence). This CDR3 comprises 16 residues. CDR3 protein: CSARDLAASGSYEQYF. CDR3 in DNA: TGCAGTGCTAGAGATCTTGCGGCTAGCGGGAGTTACGAGCAGTACTTC.

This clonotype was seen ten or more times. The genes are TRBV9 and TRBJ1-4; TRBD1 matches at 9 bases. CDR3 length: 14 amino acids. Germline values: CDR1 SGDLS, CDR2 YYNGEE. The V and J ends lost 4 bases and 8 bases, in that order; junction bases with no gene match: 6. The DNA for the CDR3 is TGTGCCAGCAGCCCCGGGACAGGGAGCGAAAAACTGTTTTTT. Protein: CASSPGTGSEKLFF.

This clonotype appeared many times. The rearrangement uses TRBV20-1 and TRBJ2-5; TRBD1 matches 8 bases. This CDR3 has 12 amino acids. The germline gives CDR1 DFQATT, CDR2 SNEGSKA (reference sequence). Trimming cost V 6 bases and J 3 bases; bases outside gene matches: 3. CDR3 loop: CSAMDREETQYF. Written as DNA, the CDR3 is TGCAGTGCCATGGACAGGGAAGAGACCCAGTACTTC.

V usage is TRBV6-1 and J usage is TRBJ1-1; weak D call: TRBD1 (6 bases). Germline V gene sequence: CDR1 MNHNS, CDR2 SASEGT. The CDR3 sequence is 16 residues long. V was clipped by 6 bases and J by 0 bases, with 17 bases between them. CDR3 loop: CASSLGQTLMNTEAFF. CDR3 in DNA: TGTGCCAGCAGCCTTGGACAGACCCTTATGAACACTGAAGCTTTCTTT.

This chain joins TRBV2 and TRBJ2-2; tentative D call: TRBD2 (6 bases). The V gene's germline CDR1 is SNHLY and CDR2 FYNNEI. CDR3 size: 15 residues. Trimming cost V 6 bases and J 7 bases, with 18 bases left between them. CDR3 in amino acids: CASSPYWGGGGELFF. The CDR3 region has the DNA TGTGCCAGCAGCCCATACTGGGGAGGCGGCGGGGAGCTGTTTTTT.

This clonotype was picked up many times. The CDR3 reads CASSTTGGDYGYTF. The CDR3 region has the DNA TGTGCCAGCAGCACGACAGGGGGAGACTATGGCTACACCTTC. The chain is built from TRBV28 and TRBJ1-2, with TRBD1 identical over 9 bases. Germline V CDR1 and CDR2: MDHEN, SYDVKM. This CDR3 is 14 amino acids long. Germline trimming cut 6 bases from V and 3 bases from J; bases unmatched to any gene: 5.

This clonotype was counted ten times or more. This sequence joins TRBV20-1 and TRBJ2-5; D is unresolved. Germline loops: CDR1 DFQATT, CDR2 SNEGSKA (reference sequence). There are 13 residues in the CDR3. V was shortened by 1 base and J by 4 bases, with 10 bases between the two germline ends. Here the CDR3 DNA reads TGCAGTGCTAGAGCCCCAAGCCTAGAGACCCAGTACTTC. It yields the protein CSARAPSLETQYF.

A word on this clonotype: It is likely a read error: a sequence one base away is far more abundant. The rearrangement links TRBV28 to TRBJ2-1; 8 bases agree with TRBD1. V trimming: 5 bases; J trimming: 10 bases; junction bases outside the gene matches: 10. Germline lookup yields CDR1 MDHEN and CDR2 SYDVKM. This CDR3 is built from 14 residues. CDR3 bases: TGTGCCAGCAGTGCACAGACAGGGGCCTACGAGCAGTTCTTC. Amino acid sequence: CASSAQTGAYEQFF.

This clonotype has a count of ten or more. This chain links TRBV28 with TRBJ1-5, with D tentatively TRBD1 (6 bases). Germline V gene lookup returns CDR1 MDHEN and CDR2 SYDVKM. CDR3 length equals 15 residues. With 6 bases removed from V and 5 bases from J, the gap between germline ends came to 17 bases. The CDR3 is CASSLMGGRDQPQHF. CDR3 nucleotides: TGTGCCAGCAGCCTGATGGGGGGGCGCGATCAGCCCCAGCATTTT.

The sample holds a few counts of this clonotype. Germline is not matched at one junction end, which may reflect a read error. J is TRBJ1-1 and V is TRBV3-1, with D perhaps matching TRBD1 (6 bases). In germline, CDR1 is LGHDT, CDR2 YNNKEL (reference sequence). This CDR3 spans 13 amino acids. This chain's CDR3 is CASSQAWDTEASF. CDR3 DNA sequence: TGTGCCAGCAGCCAAGCTTGGGACACTGAAGCTTCCTTT.

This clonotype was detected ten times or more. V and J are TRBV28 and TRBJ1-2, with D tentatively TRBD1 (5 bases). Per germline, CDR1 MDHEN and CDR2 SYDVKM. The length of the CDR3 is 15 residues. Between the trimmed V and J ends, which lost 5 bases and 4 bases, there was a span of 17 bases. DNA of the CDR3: TGTGCCAGCAGTCCTAGCTTGGGCGGGGGCTATGGCTACACCTTC. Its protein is CASSPSLGGGYGYTF.

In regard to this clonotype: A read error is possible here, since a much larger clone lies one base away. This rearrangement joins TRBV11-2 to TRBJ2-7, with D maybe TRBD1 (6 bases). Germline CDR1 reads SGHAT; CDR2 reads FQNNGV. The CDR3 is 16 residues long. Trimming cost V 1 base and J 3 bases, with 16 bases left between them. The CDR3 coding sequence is TGTGCCAGCAGCTTAGGTAGCCAGGGGCATATCTACGAGCAGTACTTC. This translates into CASSLGSQGHIYEQYF.

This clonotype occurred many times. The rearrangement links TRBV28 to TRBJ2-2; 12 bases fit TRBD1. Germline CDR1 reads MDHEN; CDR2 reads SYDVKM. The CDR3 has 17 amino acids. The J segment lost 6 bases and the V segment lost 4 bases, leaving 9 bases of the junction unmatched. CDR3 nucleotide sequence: TGTGCCAGCAGTTCCGCTCCGGGACAGGGGGCCTCCGGGGAGCTGTTTTTT. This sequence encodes CASSSAPGQGASGELFF.

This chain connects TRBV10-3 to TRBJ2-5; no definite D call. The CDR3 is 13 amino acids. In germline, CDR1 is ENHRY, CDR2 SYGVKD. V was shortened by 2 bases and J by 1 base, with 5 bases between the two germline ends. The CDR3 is CAISEGSQETQYF. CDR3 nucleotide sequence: TGTGCCATCAGTGAGGGAAGCCAAGAGACCCAGTACTTC.

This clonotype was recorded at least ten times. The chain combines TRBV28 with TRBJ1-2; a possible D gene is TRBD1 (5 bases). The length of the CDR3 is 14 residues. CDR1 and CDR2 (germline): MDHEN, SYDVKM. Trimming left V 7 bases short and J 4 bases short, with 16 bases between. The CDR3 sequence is CASIVRGRTYGYTF. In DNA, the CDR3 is TGTGCCAGCATTGTGAGGGGTCGTACCTATGGCTACACCTTC.

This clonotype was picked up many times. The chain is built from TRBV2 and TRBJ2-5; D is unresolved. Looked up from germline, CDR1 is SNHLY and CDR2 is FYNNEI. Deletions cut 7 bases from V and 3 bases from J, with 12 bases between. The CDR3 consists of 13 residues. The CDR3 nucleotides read TGTGCCAGCATAGTGGCCACCGAAGAGACCCAGTACTTC. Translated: CASIVATEETQYF. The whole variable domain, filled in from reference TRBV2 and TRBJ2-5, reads EPEVTQTPSHQVTQMGQEVILRCVPISNHLYFYWYRQILGQKVEFLVSFYNNEISEKSEIFDDQFSVERPDGSNFTLKIRSTKLEDSAMYFCASIVATEETQYFGPGTRLLVL.

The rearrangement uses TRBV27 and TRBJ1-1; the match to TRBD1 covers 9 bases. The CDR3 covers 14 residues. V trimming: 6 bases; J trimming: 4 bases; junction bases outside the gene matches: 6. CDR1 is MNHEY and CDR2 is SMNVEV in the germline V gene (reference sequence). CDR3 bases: TGTGCCAGCAGAATCACAGGGGGCGGCACTGAAGCTTTCTTT. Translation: CASRITGGGTEAFF.

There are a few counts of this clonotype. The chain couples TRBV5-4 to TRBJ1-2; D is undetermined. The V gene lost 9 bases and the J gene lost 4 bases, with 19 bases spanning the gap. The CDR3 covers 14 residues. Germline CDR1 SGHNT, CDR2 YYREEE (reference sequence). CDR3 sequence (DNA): TGTGCCACAAAAAACACCGGAATCCCCTATGGCTACACCTTC. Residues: CATKNTGIPYGYTF.

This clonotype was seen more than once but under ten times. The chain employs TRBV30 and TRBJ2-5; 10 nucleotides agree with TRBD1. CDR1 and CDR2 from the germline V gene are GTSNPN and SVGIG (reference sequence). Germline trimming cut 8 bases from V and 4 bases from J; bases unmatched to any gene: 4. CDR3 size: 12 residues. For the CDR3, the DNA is TGTGCCGCGGACAGGGGGGGAGAGACCCAGTACTTC. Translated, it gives CAADRGGETQYF.

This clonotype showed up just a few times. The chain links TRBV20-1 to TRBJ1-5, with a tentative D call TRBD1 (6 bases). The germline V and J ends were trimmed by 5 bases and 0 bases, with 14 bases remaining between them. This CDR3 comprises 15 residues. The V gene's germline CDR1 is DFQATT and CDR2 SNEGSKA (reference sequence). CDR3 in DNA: TGCAGTGCTTCAAGAACAGGGAGTAGCAATCAGCCCCAGCATTTT. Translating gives CSASRTGSSNQPQHF.

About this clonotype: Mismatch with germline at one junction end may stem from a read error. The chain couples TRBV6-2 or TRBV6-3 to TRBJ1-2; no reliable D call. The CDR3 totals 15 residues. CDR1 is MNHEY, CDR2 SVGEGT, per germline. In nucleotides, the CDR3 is TGTGCCAGCAGTGACTCGAAGGACGGGAACTATGGCTACACCTTC. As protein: CASSDSKDGNYGYTF.

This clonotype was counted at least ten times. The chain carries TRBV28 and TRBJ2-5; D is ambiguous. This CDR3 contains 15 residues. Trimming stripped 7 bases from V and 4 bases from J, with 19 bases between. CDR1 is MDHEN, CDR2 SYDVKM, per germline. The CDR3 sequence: CASTSLVGGGETQYF. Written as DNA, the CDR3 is TGTGCCAGCACCTCCCTCGTGGGCGGTGGAGAGACCCAGTACTTC.

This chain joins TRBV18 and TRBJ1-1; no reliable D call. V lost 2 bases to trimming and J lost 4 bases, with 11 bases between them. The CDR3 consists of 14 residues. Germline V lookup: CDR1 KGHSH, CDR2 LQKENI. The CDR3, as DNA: TGTGCCAGCTCACCAGCGGGAGGGAGCACTGAAGCTTTCTTT. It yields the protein CASSPAGGSTEAFF.

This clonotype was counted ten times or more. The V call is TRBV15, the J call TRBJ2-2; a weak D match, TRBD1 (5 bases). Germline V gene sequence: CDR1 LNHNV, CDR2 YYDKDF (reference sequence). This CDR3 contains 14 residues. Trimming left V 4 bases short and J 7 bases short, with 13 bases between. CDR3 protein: CATSNTGKGGELFF. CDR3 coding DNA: TGTGCCACCAGCAATACAGGCAAGGGCGGGGAGCTGTTTTTT.

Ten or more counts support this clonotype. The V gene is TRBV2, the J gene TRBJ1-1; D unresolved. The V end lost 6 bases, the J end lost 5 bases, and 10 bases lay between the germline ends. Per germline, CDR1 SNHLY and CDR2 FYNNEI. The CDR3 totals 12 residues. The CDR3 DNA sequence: TGTGCCAGCAGGTCTTCGGGGACTGAAGCTTTCTTT. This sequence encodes CASRSSGTEAFF.

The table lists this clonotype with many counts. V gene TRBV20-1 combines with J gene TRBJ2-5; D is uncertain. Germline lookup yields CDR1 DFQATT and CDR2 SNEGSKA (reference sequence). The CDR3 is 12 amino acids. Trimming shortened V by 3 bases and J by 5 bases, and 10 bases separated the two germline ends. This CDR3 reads CSASPIRETQYF. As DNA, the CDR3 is TGCAGTGCTAGCCCTATTCGTGAGACCCAGTACTTC.